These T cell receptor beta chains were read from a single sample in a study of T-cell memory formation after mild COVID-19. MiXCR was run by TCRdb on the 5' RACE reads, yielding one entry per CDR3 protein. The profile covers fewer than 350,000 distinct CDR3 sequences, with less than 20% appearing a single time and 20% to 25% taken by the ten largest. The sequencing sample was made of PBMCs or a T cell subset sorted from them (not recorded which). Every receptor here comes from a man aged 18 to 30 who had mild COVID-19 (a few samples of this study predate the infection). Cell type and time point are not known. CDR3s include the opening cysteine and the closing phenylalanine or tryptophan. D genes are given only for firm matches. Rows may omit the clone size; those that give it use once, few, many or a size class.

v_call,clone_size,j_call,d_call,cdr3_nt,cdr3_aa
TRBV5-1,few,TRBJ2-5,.,TGCGCCAGCAGCTTTGGAAGTCTACCCCAAGAGACCCAGTACTTC,CASSFGSLPQETQYF
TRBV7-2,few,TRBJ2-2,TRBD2,TGTGCCAGCAGCTCAGCGGGGGGGCATTCCGGGGAGCTGTTTTTT,CASSSAGGHSGELFF
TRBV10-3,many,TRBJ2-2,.,TGTGCCATCAGTCTCCAATCCGGGGAGCTGTTTTTT,CAISLQSGELFF
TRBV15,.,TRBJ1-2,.,TGTGCCACCAGCAGAGGTGTAAGGACTGCGGATGGCTACACCTTC,CATSRGVRTADGYTF
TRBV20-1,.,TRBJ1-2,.,TGCAGTGCTAGGGAGGGGGGGCTTGATGGCTACACCTTC,CSAREGGLDGYTF
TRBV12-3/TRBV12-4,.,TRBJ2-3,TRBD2,TGTGCCAGCAGCTTCGGACTAGCGGGGGGGTCAGATACGCAGTATTTT,CASSFGLAGGSDTQYF
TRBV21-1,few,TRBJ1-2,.,TGTGCCAGCAGAATTGGGGATGGCTACACCTTC,CASRIGDGYTF
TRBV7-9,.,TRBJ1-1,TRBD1,TGTGCCAGCAGCACAGGACAGGGAATCGCTGAAGCTTTCTTT,CASSTGQGIAEAFF
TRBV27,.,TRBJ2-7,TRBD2,TGTGCCAGCAGTTTATCGCCGACAGCGGGGGGAAGCGAGCAGTACTTC,CASSLSPTAGGSEQYF
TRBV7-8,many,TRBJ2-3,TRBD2,TGTGCCAGCAGCCCCGGGACTAGCGGGGGGCTGACAGATACGCAGTATTTT,CASSPGTSGGLTDTQYF
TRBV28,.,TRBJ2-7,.,TGTGCCAGCAGTCCGGGACGAGACTACGAGCAGTACTTC,CASSPGRDYEQYF
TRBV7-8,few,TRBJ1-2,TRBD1,TGTGCCAGCAGGGACAGGGGGTCCGAACTGTCTGGCTACACCTTC,CASRDRGSELSGYTF
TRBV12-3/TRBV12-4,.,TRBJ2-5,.,TGTGCCAGCAGAAGGGCGGCGGACCGCCAAGAGACCCAGTACTTC,CASRRAADRQETQYF
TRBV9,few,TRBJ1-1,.,TGTGCCAGCAGCGTAGGACTAGGGGTGAACACTGAAGCTTTCTTT,CASSVGLGVNTEAFF
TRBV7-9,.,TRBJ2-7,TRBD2,TGTGCCAGCAGCCGTAGCGGGGGCGACGAGCAGTACTTC,CASSRSGGDEQYF
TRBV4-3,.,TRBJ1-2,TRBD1,TGCGCCAGCAGCCAATTTGGACAGGGGGCTGGCTACACCTTC,CASSQFGQGAGYTF
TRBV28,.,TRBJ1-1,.,TGTGCCAGCAGTCCACAGGGAAGTGTCACTGAAGCTTTCTTT,CASSPQGSVTEAFF
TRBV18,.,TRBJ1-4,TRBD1,TGTGCCAGCTCACCCCCAGGGGGAGGTGAAAAACTGTTTTTT,CASSPPGGGEKLFF
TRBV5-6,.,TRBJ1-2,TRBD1,TGTGCCAGCAACGACAGGGCAAGCTATGGCTACACCTTC,CASNDRASYGYTF